Shown below are 8 T cell receptor beta chains from a single sample sequenced in a study of vaccination effects on CD4 cells after COVID-19. These TCRs are of unknown antigen specificity. Antigen-specific CD4+ T cells were expanded (with viral peptide pools) by the ViraFEST assay ahead of sequencing. Investigators separated out CD4+ T cells once approximately 9 days of culture had passed. PCR confirmed that the person was infected with SARS-CoV-2 between March and December 2020. Profiling relied on immunoSEQ multiplex PCR, and the TCRdb table lists in-frame clones only, not all of them. The profile covers approximately 37,000 clones, with just under 75% appearing a single time and 30% to 40% taken by the ten largest. The starting material was CD4+ T cells from PBMCs cultured with a peptide pool, obtained before COVID-19 vaccination. These receptors were obtained from a human donor who had a prior SARS-CoV-2 infection.

The chain links TRBV5-1 to TRBJ1-1; TRBD1 matches 12 bases. CDR1 and CDR2 (germline): SGHRS, YFSETQ. Germline trimming cut 3 bases from V and 4 bases from J; bases unmatched to any gene: 7. The CDR3 has 16 residues. The CDR3 nucleotides are TGCGCCAGCAGCTCAGGGACAGGGGGCAGGGGCACTGAAGCTTTCTTT. Encoded protein: CASSSGTGGRGTEAFF.

This clone was observed a handful of times. This sequence joins TRBV20-1 and TRBJ1-1, with D perhaps matching TRBD1 (5 bases). The CDR3 totals 11 residues. V dropped 4 bases and J dropped 3 bases, with 6 bases sitting between them. Germline CDR1 reads DFQATT; CDR2 reads SNEGSKA (reference sequence). The CDR3 region has the DNA TGCAGTGCTAAGACAGACACTGAAGCTTTCTTT. It is translated as CSAKTDTEAFF.

In its sample, this clone was seen a few times. The chain has TRBV7-2 and TRBJ2-7; tentative D call: TRBD2 (6 bases). Germline V gene data show CDR1 as SGHTA and CDR2 as FQGNSA. With 4 bases removed from V and 1 base from J, the gap between germline ends came to 11 bases. The CDR3 has 14 amino acids. The CDR3 spells CASSYLAQSYEQYF. In DNA form, the CDR3 reads TGTGCCAGCAGCTACCTAGCGCAATCCTACGAGCAGTACTTC.

The chain uses TRBV20-1 and TRBJ2-3, with unresolved D. The CDR3 sequence is 14 residues long. Germline loops: CDR1 DFQATT, CDR2 SNEGSKA (reference sequence). V dropped 3 bases and J dropped 3 bases, with 13 bases sitting between them. CDR3 coding DNA: TGCAGTGCTAGTCGGCCCCCAATTACAGATACGCAGTATTTT. Its protein is CSASRPPITDTQYF.

This CDR3 reads CASSFMDRAGGYTF. The CDR3 DNA sequence: TGTGCCAGCAGCTTTATGGACAGGGCGGGTGGCTACACCTTC. This rearrangement joins TRBV7-8 to TRBJ1-2; the match to TRBD1 covers 8 bases. This CDR3 contains 14 residues. The trim removed 3 bases at V and 7 bases at J, leaving 7 bases unmatched. Germline V gene sequence: CDR1 SGHVS, CDR2 FQNEAQ.

This clone has more than one count but fewer than ten. The rearrangement joins TRBV4-1 to TRBJ1-5; 8 nucleotides agree with TRBD1. The trim removed 3 bases at V and 1 base at J, leaving 8 bases unmatched. The CDR3 sequence is 17 residues long. From germline, CDR1 is MGHRA and CDR2 YSYEKL. CDR3 loop: CASSQTLQGDSNQPQHF. CDR3 nucleotides: TGCGCCAGCAGCCAGACGCTACAGGGGGACAGCAATCAGCCCCAGCATTTT.

V is TRBV18 and J is TRBJ1-1; D might be TRBD1 (5 bases). V was cut by 10 bases and J by 8 bases, with 29 bases left in between. Per germline, CDR1 KGHSH and CDR2 LQKENI. The CDR3 sequence is 16 residues long. The CDR3 DNA is TGTGCCACCTACCGGAGTTCCCAGGGCCTCTTCTCCGAAGCTTTCTTT. It translates to CATYRSSQGLFSEAFF.

The J gene is TRBJ2-1, the V gene TRBV2; the match to TRBD2 covers 9 bases. This CDR3 has 14 residues. Germline CDR1 reads SNHLY; CDR2 reads FYNNEI. The junction had 5 bases not matched to a gene; V was cut back by 3 bases and J by 8 bases. DNA for the CDR3: TGTGCCAGCAGTGAGCCTAGCGGGGCCGATGAGCAGTTCTTC. Its translation is CASSEPSGADEQFF.